The clone carrying this TCR beta chain was seen only once. No antigen is known for it. TCRdb's copy holds only in-frame clones and misses some; the assay was immunoSEQ multiplex PCR. This table has some 37,000 clones, roughly 78% appearing once. The sample comes from a study of OX40 agonist ivuxolimab in advanced cancers. Study details: Ivuxolimab, an agonist antibody against OX40 (CD134), was given to patients. Study outcomes and limitations: At doses 0.1 to 3.0 mg/kg, CD4+ and CD8+ clones expanded.

Looked up from germline, CDR1 is WSHSY and CDR2 is SAAADI. V lost 0 bases and J 4 bases, leaving 6 bases between the germline ends. The CDR3 has 13 amino acids. The clonotype comes from an adult with an advanced solid tumor such as melanoma, head and neck, liver or kidney cancer. This chain joins TRBV10-2 and TRBJ1-1; D gene uncertain. Sequences were derived from CD4+ or CD8+ T cells sorted from blood, sampled in a trial of the OX40 agonist ivuxolimab. CDR3 loop: CASSESFTTEAFF. The CDR3 region has the DNA TGCGCCAGCAGTGAGTCGTTCACCACTGAAGCTTTCTTT.